These 5 T cell receptor beta chains were sequenced from one sample in a study of blood T cells in healthy people across ages. Sample-barcoded 5' priming and a J-beta primer mix drove a second PCR of about 7 to 12 cycles. A single record per CDR3 protein comes from TCRdb applying MiXCR to the 5' RACE reads. The table lists 800,000 to 950,000 distinct CDR3 sequences, 30% to 45% of them singletons. Source material: blood. Receptors were obtained from a man aged 18 to 29 in good health.

J is TRBJ1-2 and V is TRBV2; D perhaps matches TRBD1 (6 bases). The CDR3 contains 16 residues. Trimming removed 8 bases at V and 2 bases at J, with 21 bases between. The germline CDR1 and CDR2 sequences are SNHLY and FYNNEI. The CDR3, as DNA: TGTGCCAGCTTGGATGTGTTGGACAGTGTAAACTATGGCTACACCTTC. It codes for CASLDVLDSVNYGYTF.

The rearrangement links TRBV7-2 to TRBJ1-4, with a tentative D call TRBD1 (5 bases). CDR3 size: 14 residues. Germline-derived CDR1 and CDR2 are SGHTA and FQGNSA. The V gene lost 5 bases and the J gene lost 8 bases, with 15 bases spanning the gap. CDR3 amino acids: CASSPGRIGEKLFF. The DNA of the CDR3 is TGTGCCAGCAGCCCAGGGAGGATTGGGGAAAAACTGTTTTTT.

In its sample, this clonotype was seen a few times. V usage is TRBV25-1 and J usage is TRBJ1-2; possibly TRBD1 for D (6 bases). This CDR3 is built from 11 residues. CDR1 is MGHDK and CDR2 is SYGVNS in the germline V gene. V was pared by 8 bases and J by 7 bases, with 11 bases between. CDR3: CASGQGFGYTF. CDR3 bases: TGTGCCAGCGGGCAGGGGTTTGGCTACACCTTC.

This clonotype was found a few times. The V call is TRBV18, the J call TRBJ1-1; 7 positions match TRBD1. Looked up from germline, CDR1 is KGHSH and CDR2 is LQKENI. V lost 6 bases and J lost 4; bases outside the gene matches: 14. CDR3 size: 16 residues. This CDR3 reads CASSPGVQGMVTEAFF. The DNA of the CDR3 is TGTGCCAGCTCTCCCGGGGTACAGGGGATGGTCACTGAAGCTTTCTTT.

The chain links TRBV14 to TRBJ1-2, with D unresolved. Per germline, CDR1 SGHDN and CDR2 FVKESK. Trimming removed 1 base at V and 7 bases at J, with 7 bases between. CDR3 length: 12 amino acids. The CDR3 sequence: CASSQVGCGYTF. CDR3 DNA sequence: TGTGCCAGCAGCCAAGTAGGGTGTGGCTACACCTTC.